This paragraph reports one T cell receptor (beta chain). This clonotype comes out as medium-sized (0.01 to 0.1%) from its frequency, since no count is listed. Its antigen has not been determined. In the germline V gene (reference sequence), CDR1 corresponds to SGHKS and CDR2 to YYEKEE. Measured from the cysteine to the phenylalanine, the CDR3 is 15 residues long. Nucleotide data are not available. The data were obtained in a study of human CD8 memory T cell subsets (TCRdb year 2020). Regarding the complete study: The clonal relationships among stem-like (TSTEM), progenitor exhausted-like (TPEX) and effector memory CD8+ T cell subsets were assessed by comparing the TCRbeta repertoires of these subsets. Six donors each provided TSTEM, TPEX and effector memory subsets, and TCRbeta repertoires were obtained from all six.

Overall study outcomes, separate from this receptor: Normalized Shannon-Wiener diversity was similarly high in TSTEM and TPEX subsets, while effector memory subsets were less diverse by comparison. Sequencing was limited to TCRbeta chains, and the repertoire comparisons were based on a handful of donors analyzed with paired t-tests and Bonferroni correction. Both stem-like subsets shared clonotypes with effector memory cells, but TSTEM and TPEX repertoires overlapped minimally, suggesting distinct antigen spectra. Based on Chao1 estimates, TSTEM subsets appeared to have greater repertoire diversity than TPEX subsets, which may reflect a broader range of specificities.

CCR7+ PD-1+ TIGIT+ early differentiated memory cells with dysfunctional, exhausted-like traits were defined as progenitor exhausted-like memory CD8+ T cells (TPEX). Density gradient separation was used to isolate peripheral blood mononuclear cells from buffy coats of healthy donors. The study enriched total CD8+ T cells through negative magnetic separation using EasySep or MojoSort CD8+ T cell isolation kits. An RNeasy Mini Kit was used to extract total RNA from duplicate vials of 150,000 sorted CD8+ T cells per subset. PBMCs were used either fresh or after being cryopreserved in fetal bovine serum containing approximately 10% DMSO. Fluorescence-activated cell sorting on a FACSAria III was used to sort CD8+ T cell subsets to purity. Sequencing relied on a NextSeq 550. A Human TCR Profiling Kit was used to prepare UMI-labeled 5' RACE TCRbeta libraries. The same number of PCR cycles was used to prepare all TCRbeta libraries in parallel. In the authors' own workflow: Each TCRbeta library contained between roughly 2,800 and 20,000 functional CDR3beta clonotypes. MIGEC 1.2.9 was used for UMI extraction and consensus assembly, with a minimum of three reads required per UMI. MiXCR 3.0.3 was used to extract the in-frame CDR3beta repertoires. After each sample was downsampled to 42,000 randomly selected UMIs, diversity metrics were computed in VDJtools 1.2.1. For the top 3,000 clones of each sample pair, the repertoire overlap metrics D, R and F2 were calculated in VDJtools. After TCRdb reprocessed the reads, each CDR3 protein sequence was kept as one row, without DNA. TCRdb, rather than the study authors, made the V and J calls. The sample's records list some 10,000 distinct CDR3 sequences. The ten largest account for 20% of the sample.

The clonotype comes from a human donor in good health. The chain was built from TRBV5-5 and TRBJ2-1; the D call from TCRdb, TRBD1, cannot be confirmed without DNA. Sequenced sample: CD8+ T cells from PBMCs. CDR3 protein: CASRPPRDHRVEQFF. Supplemented by the reference TRBV5-5 and TRBJ2-1 proteins around the CDR3, the complete variable domain is DAGVTQSPTHLIKTRGQQVTLRCSPISGHKSVSWYQQVLGQGPQFIFQYYEKEERGRGNFPDRFSARQFPNYSSELNVNALLLGDSALYLCASRPPRDHRVEQFFGPGTRLTVL.